This passage covers 12 T cell receptor beta chains from one sample sequenced in a study of blood T cell repertoires in COVID-19. The repertoire was sequenced with immunoSEQ multiplex PCR; TCRdb's copy has only in-frame clones and lacks some. This table has 200,000 to 250,000 clones, 89% appearing once. Sequencing used peripheral blood. These receptors all come from a man in his fifties or sixties who had recovered from COVID-19.

V usage is TRBV18 and J usage is TRBJ2-2, with TRBD1 identical over 7 bases. The CDR3 length is 16 residues. Germline assignment: CDR1 KGHSH and CDR2 LQKENI. V gave up 0 bases and J gave up 2 bases; unmatched junction bases: 3. The CDR3 region has the DNA TGTGCCAGCTCACCACCTGGACAGGAAAACACCGGGGAGCTGTTTTTT. It translates to CASSPPGQENTGELFF.

This rearrangement joins TRBV3-1 (or the pseudogene TRBV3-2) to TRBJ2-3; 11 positions match TRBD2. The V gene end was trimmed by 4 bases and the J gene end by 0 bases; junction bases not matched to a gene: 15. This CDR3 comprises 20 residues. In germline, CDR1 is LGHDT, CDR2 YNNKEL (reference sequence). The CDR3 spells CASSLLCYSGRAVSTDTQYF. CDR3 DNA sequence: TGTGCCAGCAGCCTCCTATGTTATAGCGGGAGGGCCGTTAGCACAGATACGCAGTATTTT.

The rearrangement joins TRBV19 to TRBJ2-3, with D tentatively TRBD2 (5 bases). The CDR3 has 13 amino acids. Germline lookup yields CDR1 LNHDA and CDR2 SQIVND (reference sequence). Trimming shortened V by 10 bases and J by 1 base, and 12 bases separated the two germline ends. The CDR3 reads CATGISGTDTQYF. The DNA of the CDR3 is TGTGCCACGGGGATCTCGGGCACAGATACGCAGTATTTT.

This chain uses TRBV9 with TRBJ2-3; 9 nucleotides line up with TRBD2. Trimming at V came to 3 bases and at J to 4 bases, leaving 6 bases not matched to a gene. Germline V lookup: CDR1 SGDLS, CDR2 YYNGEE. The CDR3 runs 15 residues. The CDR3 reads CASSASAGGPDTQYF. The CDR3 coding sequence is TGTGCCAGCAGCGCATCAGCGGGAGGCCCAGATACGCAGTATTTT.

Of note for this clone: Sequence at one end of the junction differs from germline and may be a read error. The chain uses TRBV19 and TRBJ1-5; D is perhaps TRBD1 (6 bases). Germline lookup yields CDR1 LNHDA and CDR2 SQIVND (reference sequence). This CDR3 contains 14 residues. The CDR3 loop is CASSNHRADHPQHF. The CDR3 bases are TGTGCCAGTAGTAACCACAGGGCGGATCACCCCCAGCATTTT.

V gene TRBV15 combines with J gene TRBJ1-6; TRBD1 is a possible D gene (5 bases). The ends were cut back, 2 bases at V and 12 bases at J, with 14 bases in the middle. There are 14 residues in the CDR3. The V gene's germline CDR1 is LNHNV and CDR2 YYDKDF (reference sequence). The CDR3 sequence is CATSRRLTGEPLHF. CDR3 nucleotides: TGTGCCACCAGCAGACGCCTGACGGGGGAACCCCTCCACTTT.

In its sample, this clone was seen a few times. The chain joins TRBV28 to TRBJ2-7; D possibly corresponds to TRBD2 (5 bases). Germline-derived CDR1 and CDR2 are MDHEN and SYDVKM. CDR3 length: 14 residues. Trimming took 3 bases from V and 2 from J, leaving 11 bases between them. CDR3 coding DNA: TGTGCCAGCAGTTTGTCCGGGATTACCTACGAGCAGTACTTC. Its translation: CASSLSGITYEQYF.

V usage is TRBV3-1 (or the pseudogene TRBV3-2) and J usage is TRBJ1-6; D is possibly TRBD1 (6 bases). The CDR3 length is 13 residues. V was clipped by 1 base and J by 14 bases, with 12 bases between them. Per the germline V gene, CDR1 is LGHDT and CDR2 is YNNKEL (reference sequence). Here the CDR3 DNA reads TGTGCCAGCAGCCAAGGGACAGTGCATACCCTCCACTTT. This translates into CASSQGTVHTLHF.

The CDR3 sequence: CASSGEGPVGRWNQPQHF. CDR3 DNA: TGTGCCAGCAGTGGGGAGGGGCCAGTGGGTCGTTGGAATCAGCCCCAGCATTTT. The J gene is TRBJ1-5, the V gene TRBV25-1, with a weak D call TRBD1 (5 bases). The germline CDR1 and CDR2 sequences are MGHDK and SYGVNS. The CDR3 extends over 18 amino acids. V was trimmed by 4 bases and J by 4 bases, leaving 23 bases between them. Combining the CDR3 with reference TRBV25-1 and TRBJ1-5 gives the whole variable domain EADIYQTPRYLVIGTGKKITLECSQTMGHDKMYWYQQDPGMELHLIHYSYGVNSTEKGDLSSESTVSRIRTEHFPLTLESARPSHTSQYLCASSGEGPVGRWNQPQHFGDGTRLSIL.

This chain links TRBV19 with TRBJ1-5, with TRBD1 identical over 7 bases. The CDR3 extends over 17 amino acids. Germline CDR1 is LNHDA and CDR2 is SQIVND (reference sequence). V shed 1 base, J shed 2 bases, and the junction held 8 bases outside the gene matches. CDR3 in amino acids: CASSIAGGGSGNQPQHF. CDR3 nucleotides: TGTGCCAGTAGTATAGCAGGAGGGGGCTCTGGCAATCAGCCCCAGCATTTT.

This clone was observed a handful of times. The gene calls are TRBV24-1 and TRBJ1-5; 7 positions match TRBD1. The CDR3 sequence is 15 residues long. Germline CDR1 is KGHDR and CDR2 is SFDVKD. Germline trimming cut 1 base from V and 8 bases from J; bases unmatched to any gene: 7. CDR3 residues: CATSDFGSGGKPQHF. CDR3 in DNA: TGTGCCACCAGTGATTTTGGGTCAGGGGGTAAGCCCCAGCATTTT.

This chain joins TRBV7-3 and TRBJ2-1, with TRBD1 matching over 10 bases. Per germline, CDR1 SGHTA and CDR2 FQGTGA. The CDR3 has 17 amino acids. After removal of 3 bases from V and 7 bases from J, the junction contained 12 bases not matched to a gene. CDR3 amino acids: CASSLGTGTGASNEQFF. CDR3 in DNA: TGTGCCAGCAGCTTGGGAACCGGGACAGGGGCGTCGAATGAGCAGTTCTTC.